This TCR beta chain was profiled in a study of T cell responses to AZD1222 COVID-19 vaccine. Study-wide background: Doses given second, at about 4 or about 12 weeks, were pooled.

Repertoires were generated with immunoSEQ multiplex PCR, while TCRdb's copy carries only in-frame clones and drops some. The table records fewer than 150,000 clones, less than 90% of them present only once. This clone was found once. Its target is not known. Findings and caveats of the study: Donors skewed white British and female; clonal diversity was possibly underestimated. It was only after the peak T cell response that any repertoires were sampled.

The germline V gene encodes CDR1 SGHNT and CDR2 YYREEE (reference sequence). Trimming pared 6 bases from V and 4 bases from J, leaving 7 bases between. This CDR3 has 12 amino acids. The TCR was taken from an adult in good health. The J gene is TRBJ2-2, the V gene TRBV5-4; D uncertain. The source was peripheral blood, collected on day 0 of AZD1222 vaccination. The CDR3 protein is CASTLPTGELFF. For the CDR3, the DNA is TGTGCCAGCACCCTTCCCACCGGGGAGCTGTTTTTT.